A selection of T cell receptor beta chains follows, all from one sample in a study of STAT3 mutations in large granular lymphocyte leukemia. TCRdb keeps only in-frame clones here, not all; method: immunoSEQ multiplex PCR. Of around 29,000 clones in the sample, roughly 86% were seen once. The material sequenced was peripheral blood mononuclear cells. All receptors derive from a man in his 60s with T-cell large granular lymphocyte leukemia. Some clones in this sample may be carry-over from other donors' samples. Both conserved end residues are part of each CDR3. Each record gives: V gene, J gene, clone size, D gene, CDR3 length, CDR3 DNA, CDR3 protein. A D gene is named only where the DNA matches it firmly. Rows may omit the clone size; those that give it use once, few, many or a size class.

TRBV10-1	TRBJ2-5	-	-	15	TGCGCCAGCACCCGATCCGAGCCGTCCCGGGAGACCCAGTACTTC	CASTRSEPSRETQYF
TRBV25-1	TRBJ1-2	-	-	12	TGTGCCAGCAGTGAGGAAGGGGTTGGCTACACCTTC	CASSEEGVGYTF
TRBV10-3	TRBJ1-3	-	TRBD1	14	TGTGCCATCAGTGCGAGGACAGGGGTAAACACCATATATTTT	CAISARTGVNTIYF
TRBV28	TRBJ1-2	-	-	13	TGTGCCAGCAGTTTAGCCCGAGGCTCTGGCTACACCTTC	CASSLARGSGYTF
TRBV5-1	TRBJ2-7	-	TRBD1	14	TGCGCCAGCAGCCCGCAGGGGGCGGGGTACGAGCAGTACTTC	CASSPQGAGYEQYF
TRBV5-1	TRBJ1-4	-	-	16	TGCGCCAGCAGCTTGGCCACGGGGGCAACTAATGAAAAACTGTTTTTT	CASSLATGATNEKLFF
TRBV5-1	TRBJ1-1	-	-	14	TGCGCCACGGGGAGAGAAACCATGAACACTGAAGCTTTCTTT	CATGRETMNTEAFF
TRBV7-9	TRBJ2-5	-	-	14	TGTGCCAGCATCGCTGGCTCCGGCCTGGAGACCCAGTACTTC	CASIAGSGLETQYF
TRBV6-5	TRBJ1-5	-	-	14	TGTGCCAGCAGTTACTCGGGAAACGTCCAGCCCCAGCATTTT	CASSYSGNVQPQHF
TRBV6-5	TRBJ2-5	once	-	14	TGTGCCAGCCACTCCGCCCCCTCCAGAGGGACCCAGTACTTC	CASHSAPSRGTQYF
TRBV15	TRBJ2-3	-	-	17	TGTGCCACCAGCAGGGCCCTTGAGGGACGGAGCACAGATACGCAGTATTTT	CATSRALEGRSTDTQYF
TRBV6-5	TRBJ1-5	few	-	12	TGTGCCAGCAAGGGCGTTGATCAGCCCCAGCATTTT	CASKGVDQPQHF
TRBV18	TRBJ2-5	-	TRBD2	13	TGTGCCAGCTCACCCCGAGCGGGGGAGACCCAGTACTTC	CASSPRAGETQYF
TRBV4-1	TRBJ2-7	-	-	15	TGCGCCAGCAGCCAAGAAGGAGGGGGTAGGTACGAGCAGTACTTC	CASSQEGGGRYEQYF